The T cell receptor beta chain described here comes from a study of blood T cell repertoires in COVID-19. Study at large: T cells, B-cell-depleted T cells, or PBMCs supplied cDNA or gDNA.

From germline, CDR1 is SGHTA and CDR2 FQGTGA. The CDR3 spans 13 residues. J gave up 5 bases and V 4 bases, and 2 bases lay outside the gene matches. Per the study methods: Amplification of reference gene primers provided the estimated nucleated cell counts. Sequencing used immunoSEQ multiplex PCR; TCRdb keeps in-frame clones, though not all of them. Clone size and V and J calls were adopted from that table, with D and trimming inferred from the DNA. The sample lists about 200,000 clones, roughly 86% occurring once. Sequencing used PBMCs or T cells enriched from blood (not recorded which). This rearrangement joins TRBV7-3 to TRBJ1-1, with 9 bases matching TRBD1. This TCR derives from a man aged 40-49 years with acute COVID-19. In DNA, the CDR3 is TGTGCCAGCAGCTCCGGGACAGGGACTGAAGCTTTCTTT. This codes for CASSSGTGTEAFF.